This T cell receptor beta chain originates from a study of radiotherapy plus CTLA-4 blockade in lung cancer. This CDR3 has 14 amino acids. V lost 1 base to trimming and J lost 1 base, with 7 bases between them. Germline-derived CDR1 and CDR2 are SGHAT and FQNNGV. Here immunoSEQ multiplex PCR was the method, and the copy in TCRdb shows in-frame clones only, minus some. This sample has approximately 69,000 clones, with approximately 78% found just once. Here the sequenced sample was peripheral blood, taken from a patient treated with radiotherapy plus ipilimumab. This chain uses TRBV11-2 with TRBJ1-1; the D gene is possibly TRBD1 (5 bases). This TCR was sampled from a human donor with non-small cell lung cancer who had a complete response to radiotherapy plus ipilimumab. CDR3 amino acids: CASSLGGSNTEAFF. CDR3 in DNA: TGTGCCAGCAGCTTAGGGGGCTCGAACACTGAAGCTTTCTTT.